The 19 T cell receptor beta chains below all came from one sample that was sequenced in a study of blood T cells in healthy people across ages. A second PCR, run for roughly 7 to 11 cycles, used a sample-barcoded 5' primer plus a J-beta primer mix. Via MiXCR, TCRdb re-called the 5' RACE reads, giving one row per CDR3 protein. The sample contains hundreds of thousands of distinct CDR3 sequences, approximately 48% of which appear only once. The sequencing sample was made of blood. Receptors originate from a man in his fifties or sixties in good health.

Worth noting for this clonotype: A read error may account for a junction end that differs from germline. V gene TRBV5-6 combines with J gene TRBJ2-7; D perhaps matches TRBD1 (6 bases). Looked up from germline, CDR1 is SGHDT and CDR2 is YYEEEE. This CDR3 is built from 13 residues. DNA of the CDR3: TGTTCCAGCAGCTTCGACGGACAGTACGAGCAGTACTTC. Its protein product is CSSSFDGQYEQYF. Complete variable domain (other parts from reference TRBV5-6 and TRBJ2-7): DAGVTQSPTHLIKTRGQQVTLRCSPKSGHDTVSWYQQALGQGPQFIFQYYEEEERQRGNFPDRFSGHQFPNYSSELNVNALLLGDSALYLCSSSFDGQYEQYFGPGTRLTVT.

At least ten counts were recorded for this clonotype. The rearrangement links TRBV29-1 to TRBJ2-5, with D unresolved. Germline CDR1 SQVTM, CDR2 ANQGSEA. This CDR3 comprises 11 residues. V was clipped by 7 bases and J by 0 bases, with 6 bases between them. In nucleotides, the CDR3 is TGCAGCGCTAAAAACCAAGAGACCCAGTACTTC. This sequence encodes CSAKNQETQYF. The whole variable domain, filled in from reference TRBV29-1 and TRBJ2-5, reads SAVISQKPSRDICQRGTSLTIQCQVDSQVTMMFWYRQQPGQSLTLIATANQGSEATYESGFVIDKFPISRPNLTFSTLTVSNMSPEDSSIYLCSAKNQETQYFGPGTRLLVL.

Only a few counts were recorded for this clonotype. The chain employs TRBV5-6 and TRBJ2-5, with TRBD1 matching over 7 bases. Germline lookup yields CDR1 SGHDT and CDR2 YYEEEE. CDR3 length: 12 amino acids. Trimming at V came to 3 bases and at J to 11 bases, leaving 7 bases not matched to a gene. CDR3 amino acids: CASSWDSRGQYF. CDR3 nucleotide sequence: TGTGCCAGCAGCTGGGACAGCCGTGGGCAGTACTTC.

The chain recombines TRBV14 with TRBJ2-7, with D maybe TRBD1 (6 bases). Germline V CDR1 and CDR2: SGHDN, FVKESK. Trimming removed 6 bases at V and 2 bases at J, with 11 bases between. The CDR3 loop spans 13 amino acids. The CDR3 reads CASRRTAAYEQYF. In nucleotides, the CDR3 is TGTGCCAGCAGACGGACAGCCGCCTACGAGCAGTACTTC.

The rearrangement uses TRBV7-9 and TRBJ1-5; TRBD1 aligns across 10 bases. Losses at the gene ends were 1 base for V and 5 bases for J; bases not matched to a gene: 5. CDR1 and CDR2 (germline): SEHNR, FQNEAQ (reference sequence). This CDR3 is 16 amino acids long. CDR3 region: CASSLGSGTGDQPQHF. CDR3 nucleotide sequence: TGTGCCAGCAGCTTAGGGTCCGGGACAGGGGATCAGCCCCAGCATTTT.

Only a few counts were recorded for this clonotype. This chain uses TRBV6-1 with TRBJ2-7, with D tentatively TRBD1 (6 bases). Germline V gives CDR1 MNHNS, CDR2 SASEGT. The CDR3 totals 18 residues. Trimming removed 6 bases at V and 0 bases at J, with 24 bases between. CDR3 loop: CASRAPPATGVSSYEQYF. The CDR3 coding sequence is TGTGCCAGCAGAGCCCCCCCGGCGACAGGCGTAAGCTCCTACGAGCAGTACTTC.

The V and J genes are TRBV19 and TRBJ2-3, with D perhaps TRBD1 or TRBD2 (5 bases each). CDR3 length: 14 residues. With 6 bases removed from V and 0 bases from J, the gap between germline ends came to 10 bases. The V gene's germline CDR1 is LNHDA and CDR2 SQIVND (reference sequence). CDR3 sequence reads: CASSPEGSTDTQYF. The CDR3, as DNA: TGTGCCAGTAGCCCCGAGGGGAGCACAGATACGCAGTATTTT.

The rearrangement links TRBV7-9 to TRBJ2-1; D gene uncertain. The length of the CDR3 is 17 residues. Between the trimmed V and J ends, which lost 1 base and 10 bases, there was a span of 23 bases. Germline CDR1 is SEHNR and CDR2 is FQNEAQ (reference sequence). CDR3 residues: CASSLGTAPGSSYEQFF. The DNA of the CDR3 is TGTGCCAGCAGCTTAGGCACCGCGCCCGGGTCCTCCTACGAGCAGTTCTTC.

This clonotype came up a few times. The rearrangement uses TRBV18 and TRBJ1-6; D gene unclear. This CDR3 comprises 16 residues. Trimming took off 3 bases at V and 7 bases at J, with 16 bases between the two ends. CDR1 is KGHSH, CDR2 LQKENI, per germline. In DNA form, the CDR3 reads TGTGCCAGCTCACCCCTCGCTGGCTTTCAGAATTCACCCCTCCACTTT. Translation gives CASSPLAGFQNSPLHF.

V usage is TRBV20-1 and J usage is TRBJ2-3; D is unclear. The V end lost 6 bases, the J end lost 0 bases, and 13 bases lay between the germline ends. Germline V gene sequence: CDR1 DFQATT, CDR2 SNEGSKA (reference sequence). The CDR3 runs 14 residues. The CDR3 DNA is TGCAGTGCCAAGCAGAGCCACAGCACAGATACGCAGTATTTT. Encoded protein: CSAKQSHSTDTQYF.

The V call is TRBV7-9, the J call TRBJ1-5, with 8 bases matching TRBD1. The CDR3 extends over 16 amino acids. V was clipped by 5 bases and J by 4 bases; unmatched bases: 10. Germline V CDR1 and CDR2: SEHNR, FQNEAQ (reference sequence). CDR3 sequence (DNA): TGTGCCAGCAGCCTAGGACAGGGTCGGGAAAATCAGCCCCAGCATTTT. It codes for CASSLGQGRENQPQHF.

The CDR3 DNA follows: TGTGCCAGCAGTGAAGCACCCAGGGGTTTGGTGGCTGGCTACACCTTC. Residues: CASSEAPRGLVAGYTF. The chain uses TRBV2 and TRBJ1-2; TRBD1 might be the D (6 bases). The V gene's germline CDR1 is SNHLY and CDR2 FYNNEI. The CDR3 loop spans 16 amino acids. Trimming stripped 0 bases from V and 7 bases from J, with 18 bases between.

V gene TRBV6-1 combines with J gene TRBJ1-5; D not resolved. This CDR3 spans 17 amino acids. CDR1 is MNHNS, CDR2 SASEGT, per germline. Trimming removed 5 bases at V and 0 bases at J, with 17 bases between. CDR3 sequence reads: CASSRGWSGDSNQPQHF. The CDR3 bases are TGTGCCAGCAGTCGAGGGTGGTCAGGTGATAGCAATCAGCCCCAGCATTTT.

This chain connects TRBV30 to TRBJ2-1, with D tentatively TRBD1 or TRBD2 (5 bases each). V lost 5 bases and J 10 bases, leaving 15 bases between the germline ends. The CDR3 sequence is 12 residues long. Per germline, CDR1 GTSNPN and CDR2 SVGIG (reference sequence). CDR3 sequence reads: CAWVPGAGEQFF. In DNA form, the CDR3 reads TGTGCCTGGGTCCCCGGGGCAGGGGAGCAGTTCTTC. Drawing the rest from reference TRBV30 and TRBJ2-1, the complete variable domain is SQTIHQWPATLVQPVGSPLSLECTVEGTSNPNLYWYRQAAGRGLQLLFYSVGIGQISSEVPQNLSASRPQDRQFILSSKKLLLSDSGFYLCAWVPGAGEQFFGPGTRLTVL.

This clonotype was detected only once. A read error may produce the germline difference seen at one junction end. This chain uses TRBV9 with TRBJ2-5; 9 bases agree with TRBD1. The last part of the DNA fits TRBJ2-7 better; the J call may be wrong. This CDR3 is built from 12 residues. CDR1 and CDR2 from the germline V gene are SGDLS and YYNGEE. CDR3 in amino acids: CVSSGQGFEQYF. In DNA, the CDR3 is TGTGTCAGCAGCGGACAGGGGTTCGAGCAGTACTTC.

The chain couples TRBV3-1 to TRBJ2-3; TRBD1 might be the D (6 bases). Between the trimmed V and J ends, which lost 4 bases and 0 bases, there was a span of 11 bases. The CDR3 sequence is 15 residues long. The germline gives CDR1 LGHDT, CDR2 YNNKEL (reference sequence). The CDR3 DNA is TGTGCCAGCAGCCTTCGGACAGCCAGCACAGATACGCAGTATTTT. Amino acid sequence: CASSLRTASTDTQYF.

The chain joins TRBV30 to TRBJ1-2; D might be TRBD1 (5 bases). Germline loops: CDR1 GTSNPN, CDR2 SVGIG (reference sequence). The CDR3 has 10 amino acids. Trimming shortened V by 5 bases and J by 8 bases, and 9 bases separated the two germline ends. The CDR3 nucleotides read TGTGCCTGGGGGGGTTTCGGCTACACCTTC. Protein product: CAWGGFGYTF.

The rearrangement links TRBV29-1 to TRBJ2-2; TRBD1 or TRBD2 may be the D gene (5 bases each). This CDR3 has 12 amino acids. Germline loops: CDR1 SQVTM, CDR2 ANQGSEA. Trimming shortened V by 7 bases and J by 8 bases, and 14 bases separated the two germline ends. The CDR3 spells CSGGTPMGELFF. DNA of the CDR3: TGCAGCGGTGGGACCCCGATGGGGGAGCTGTTTTTT.

This clonotype was found many times. The rearrangement uses TRBV29-1 and TRBJ2-7, with 8 bases identical to TRBD1. There are 12 residues in the CDR3. The junction had 5 bases not matched to a gene; V was cut back by 6 bases and J by 4 bases. The germline V gene encodes CDR1 SQVTM and CDR2 ANQGSEA. In DNA, the CDR3 is TGCAGCGTGGGGGACAGGAGTTACGAGCAGTACTTC. Encoded protein: CSVGDRSYEQYF.